This is a list of T cell receptor beta chains from one sample in a study of T cells in Graves' hyperthyroidism and ophthalmopathy. One entry per CDR3 protein, called by TCRdb with MiXCR from the multiplex PCR reads. The sample has about 400,000 distinct CDR3 sequences, about 14% seen once. Material for sequencing was blood. These receptor sequences come from a man aged 45-65 years with Graves' ophthalmopathy. The CDR3 runs from the conserved cysteine through the conserved F or W. D genes are given only for firm matches. Size values are once, few and many counts, or a class for expanded clones, and some rows have none.

clone_size cdr3_length j_call v_call d_call cdr3_nt cdr3_aa
. 15 TRBJ1-2 TRBV19 . TGTGCCAGCAGTATAGGCCCAGTTCCTAACTATGGCTACACCTTC CASSIGPVPNYGYTF
many 14 TRBJ2-7 TRBV9 TRBD2 TGTGCCAGCAGCGTAGGGGAGGGTTCCTACGAGCAGTACTTC CASSVGEGSYEQYF
many 14 TRBJ1-2 TRBV28 TRBD1 TGTGCCAGCAGTTGGAGCAGGGGGGACTATGGCTACACCTTC CASSWSRGDYGYTF
many 17 TRBJ2-7 TRBV3-1 . TGTGCCAGCAGCCAAAGCGCGGGACAGAGCCTCTCCTACGAGCAGTACTTC CASSQSAGQSLSYEQYF
. 17 TRBJ2-7 TRBV4-2 TRBD2 TGTGCCAGCAGCCAAGCTAGCGGGAGGGAAACCTACTACGAGCAGTACTTC CASSQASGRETYYEQYF
. 14 TRBJ2-3 TRBV5-1 . TGCGCCAGCAGCCCGGAGGGCCGTGCAGATACGCAGTATTTT CASSPEGRADTQYF
many 14 TRBJ2-7 TRBV9 . TGTGCCAGCAGCGTAGAGGGGGGCTCCTACGAGCAGTACTTC CASSVEGGSYEQYF
. 12 TRBJ2-1 TRBV29-1 . TGCAGCGTTGCCCGGGGGATTAGTGAGCAGTTCTTC CSVARGISEQFF
. 16 TRBJ2-3 TRBV6-5 TRBD2 TGTGCCAGCAGTTCTCGAGTGGGAGGGCCGAGAGATACGCAGTATTTT CASSSRVGGPRDTQYF
many 13 TRBJ1-2 TRBV12-3/TRBV12-4 . TGTGCCAGCAGTTTAGAGGGTGTGGGCCGCTACACCTTC CASSLEGVGRYTF
many 16 TRBJ1-1 TRBV5-1 . TGCGCCAGCAGCTTATGGGCGCTGTCGGGGGACACTGAAGCTTTCTTT CASSLWALSGDTEAFF
few 15 TRBJ2-1 TRBV9 . TGTGCCAGCGGACGAGGAAACCGAGAGAACAATGAGCAGTTCTTC CASGRGNRENNEQFF
few 15 TRBJ1-1 TRBV9 . TGTGCCAGCAGCGTAGGGGTTAGAGGACACACTGAAGCTTTCTTT CASSVGVRGHTEAFF
many 15 TRBJ2-7 TRBV28 TRBD2 TGTGCCAGCAGTCTGACTAGCGGGAGGGCTCGGGAGCAGTACTTC CASSLTSGRAREQYF
few 14 TRBJ2-4 TRBV7-9 . TGTGCCAGCAGCTTAGCGGGGGACATAAACATTCAGTACTTC CASSLAGDINIQYF
many 15 TRBJ2-2 TRBV27 . TGTGCCAGCAGAACAGGGGCCGGGGGCACCGGGGAGCTGTTTTTT CASRTGAGGTGELFF
many 14 TRBJ2-1 TRBV5-1 TRBD1 TGCGCCAGCAGCTTTCAGGACAGGCGTAATGAGCAGTTCTTC CASSFQDRRNEQFF
many 14 TRBJ1-2 TRBV18 TRBD1 TGTGCCAGCTCGCAGGGACAGTCTAACTATGGCTACACCTTC CASSQGQSNYGYTF
. 13 TRBJ2-1 TRBV7-8 . TGTGCCAGCAGCTTAACGTCTCACAATGAGCAGTTCTTC CASSLTSHNEQFF
many 14 TRBJ2-2 TRBV3-1 . TGTGCCAGCACCGGGGAGAGGGACACCGGGGAGCTGTTTTTT CASTGERDTGELFF
few 15 TRBJ2-7 TRBV2 . TGTGCCAGCAGAGCGGGACAGGCAACCTCCTACGAGCAGTACTTC CASRAGQATSYEQYF
many 13 TRBJ1-2 TRBV27 TRBD1 TGTGCCAGCAGCCGAGACAGGGGCTATGGCTACACCTTC CASSRDRGYGYTF
few 14 TRBJ2-1 TRBV19 TRBD1 TGTGCCAGTAGTAACTCCGGGACAGCGAATGAGCAGTTCTTC CASSNSGTANEQFF
. 18 TRBJ2-3 TRBV4-1 TRBD2 TGCGCCAGCAGCCAGGGGGGGGGATGGCGGGAACACACAGATACGCAGTATTTT CASSQGGGWREHTDTQYF
many 18 TRBJ2-7 TRBV5-1 TRBD2 TGCGCCAGCAGCTTGGAAGGGACTAGCGGGGGGAGAGGCTACGAGCAGTACTTC CASSLEGTSGGRGYEQYF
. 15 TRBJ1-4 TRBV4-2 . TGTGCCAGCAGCCAAGGAGGCGGCGCCAATGAAAAACTGTTTTTT CASSQGGGANEKLFF
few 15 TRBJ2-5 TRBV19 . TGTGCCAGTAGTGCCGGTATCGGGCCCCGGGAGACCCAGTACTTC CASSAGIGPRETQYF
. 16 TRBJ2-6 TRBV19 TRBD1 TGTGCCAGTAGAAACAGGGGGACATCTGGGGCCAACGTCCTGACTTTC CASRNRGTSGANVLTF
few 14 TRBJ2-1 TRBV27 TRBD2 TGTGCCAGCAGAGGGACTAGCACTGGCAATGAGCAGTTCTTC CASRGTSTGNEQFF
many 16 TRBJ2-3 TRBV30 TRBD2 TGTGCCTTGGATGTTGGAGCCCCGGGAGGAACAGATACGCAGTATTTT CALDVGAPGGTDTQYF
many 13 TRBJ2-5 TRBV30 . TGTGCCTGGAGTGTAGGAGGGGTGGCGACCCAGTACTTC CAWSVGGVATQYF
few 12 TRBJ1-1 TRBV7-9 . TGTGCCAGCAGCCAGACGGACATTGAAGCTTTCTTT CASSQTDIEAFF
few 15 TRBJ1-1 TRBV4-1 . TGCGCCAGCAGCCAGCTACAGGGTTCGGGAACTGAAGCTTTCTTT CASSQLQGSGTEAFF
few 13 TRBJ2-1 TRBV6-5 . TGTGCCAGCAGTTACGGTGGCCCCAGCGAGCAGTTCTTC CASSYGGPSEQFF
few 13 TRBJ2-1 TRBV5-1 . TGCGCCAGCAAGGAGCGGCCGTACAATGAGCAGTTCTTC CASKERPYNEQFF
many 16 TRBJ2-2 TRBV19 . TGTGCCACCCCCAAGGCGGAGGGTTGGAACACCGGGGAGCTGTTTTTT CATPKAEGWNTGELFF
few 14 TRBJ2-2 TRBV5-5 TRBD1 TGTGCCAGCAGCGGACAGGAATTCACCGGGGAGCTGTTTTTT CASSGQEFTGELFF
. 12 TRBJ2-7 TRBV29-1 . TGCAGCGTTGACCAGGGAAACTACGAGCAGTACTTC CSVDQGNYEQYF
few 14 TRBJ2-3 TRBV27 . TGTGCCAGCAGCTGGGGCGGAAGCACAGATACGCAGTATTTT CASSWGGSTDTQYF
. 15 TRBJ2-4 TRBV20-1 . TGCAGTGCTAATGATAACCCCCTAGCCAAAAACATTCAGTACTTC CSANDNPLAKNIQYF
. 13 TRBJ2-7 TRBV4-2 . TGTGCCAGCAGCCACCCGGGACCCTACGAGCAGTACTTC CASSHPGPYEQYF